This note documents a single TCR beta chain sequence. Its specificity is not known. From germline, CDR1 is MNHEY and CDR2 SMNVEV (reference sequence). CDR3 length equals 15 residues. With 6 bases removed from V and 4 bases from J, the gap between germline ends came to 19 bases. This sample was taken from a study of response to subunit inactivated influenza vaccine. Study conclusions and caveats: Authors suggested each seasonal influenza vaccination recruits few new T cells.

One entry per CDR3 protein results from TCRdb running MiXCR on the RT-PCR reads. Altogether hundreds of thousands of distinct CDR3 sequences are present, about 15% being singletons, with the ten largest covering roughly 12%. This receptor was identified in a man in his fifties or sixties who received an inactivated influenza vaccine. This sequence joins TRBV27 and TRBJ2-7; D is possibly TRBD1 or TRBD2 (5 bases each). Sample: PBMCs from blood, taken roughly 12 days after vaccination. The CDR3 sequence is CASSRPWQGVYEQYF. The CDR3 DNA reads as TGTGCCAGCAGCCGACCGTGGCAGGGAGTTTACGAGCAGTACTTC.